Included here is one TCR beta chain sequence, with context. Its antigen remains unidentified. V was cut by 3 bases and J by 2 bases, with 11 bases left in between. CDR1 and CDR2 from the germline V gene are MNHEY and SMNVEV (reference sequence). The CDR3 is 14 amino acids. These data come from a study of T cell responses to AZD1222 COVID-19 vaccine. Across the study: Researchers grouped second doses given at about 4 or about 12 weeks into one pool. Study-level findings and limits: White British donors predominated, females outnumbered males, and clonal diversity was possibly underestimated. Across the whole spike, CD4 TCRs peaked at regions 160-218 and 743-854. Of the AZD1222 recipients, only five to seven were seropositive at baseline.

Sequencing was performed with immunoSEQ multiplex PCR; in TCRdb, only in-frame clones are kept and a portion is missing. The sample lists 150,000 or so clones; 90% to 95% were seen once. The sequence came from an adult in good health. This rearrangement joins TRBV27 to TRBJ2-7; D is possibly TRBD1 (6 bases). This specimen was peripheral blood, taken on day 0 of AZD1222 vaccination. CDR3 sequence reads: CASSFFRGPYEQYF. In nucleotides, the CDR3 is TGTGCCAGCAGTTTCTTCAGGGGACCCTACGAGCAGTACTTC.